A single T cell receptor (beta chain) is shown here with its context. Antigen unknown. Produced via immunoSEQ multiplex PCR; TCRdb's table is partial and in-frame only. Of tens of thousands of clones detected, 91% appear once; the ten largest clones hold less than 0.1%. The data were obtained in a study of graft-versus-host responses after intestinal transplantation. Per the germline V gene, CDR1 is SGHDN and CDR2 is FVKESK. Between the trimmed V and J ends, which lost 0 bases and 3 bases, there was a span of 12 bases. CDR3 length: 16 amino acids. The specimen comprised unstimulated CD4+ T cells sorted from spleen or lymph node cells, sampled before intestinal transplant. The chain carries TRBV14 and TRBJ1-3; possible D gene TRBD1, 5 bases. This sequence originates from a human donor who received an intestinal transplant. The CDR3: CASSQDLGAGGNTIYF. The CDR3 DNA follows: TGTGCCAGCAGCCAAGATTTAGGGGCAGGTGGAAACACCATATATTTT. Looking up the rest from reference TRBV14 and TRBJ1-3 gives the full variable domain: EAGVTQFPSHSVIEKGQTVTLRCDPISGHDNLYWYRRVMGKEIKFLLHFVKESKQDESGMPNNRFLAERTGGTYSTLKVQPAELEDSGVYFCASSQDLGAGGNTIYFGEGSWLTVV.